This TCR beta chain is from a study of cytomegalovirus exposure and HLA in healthy donors. The germline gives CDR1 SNHLY, CDR2 FYNNEI. V lost 5 bases and J lost 4, with 21 bases in between. There are 16 residues in the CDR3. This PCR relied on a set of 60 Vbeta primers and 13 Jbeta primers. Clones were sequenced by immunoSEQ multiplex PCR, and TCRdb holds only the in-frame ones, with some missing. Seen in this sample are approximately 100,000 clones; the ten most common clones hold more than 0.5%. The sample taken for sequencing was PBMCs. The chain combines TRBV2 with TRBJ2-7; D possibly corresponds to TRBD2 (5 bases). The sequence was collected from a man aged 50-59 years in good health and CMV-seronegative. CDR3: CASSLLVSTSMYEQYF. The CDR3 DNA reads TGTGCCAGCAGTCTACTAGTAAGTACCTCGATGTACGAGCAGTACTTC.